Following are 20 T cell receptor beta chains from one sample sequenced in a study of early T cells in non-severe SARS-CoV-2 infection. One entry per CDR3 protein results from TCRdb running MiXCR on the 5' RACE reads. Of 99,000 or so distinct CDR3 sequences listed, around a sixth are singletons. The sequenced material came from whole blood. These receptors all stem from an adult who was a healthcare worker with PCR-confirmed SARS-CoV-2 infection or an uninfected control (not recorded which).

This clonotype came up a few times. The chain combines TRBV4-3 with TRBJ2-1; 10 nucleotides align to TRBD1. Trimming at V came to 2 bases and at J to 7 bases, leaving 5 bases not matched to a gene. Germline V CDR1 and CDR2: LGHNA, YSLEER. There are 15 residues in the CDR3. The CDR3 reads CASSQHRDRGNEQFF. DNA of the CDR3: TGCGCCAGCAGCCAACACCGGGACAGGGGAAATGAGCAGTTCTTC.

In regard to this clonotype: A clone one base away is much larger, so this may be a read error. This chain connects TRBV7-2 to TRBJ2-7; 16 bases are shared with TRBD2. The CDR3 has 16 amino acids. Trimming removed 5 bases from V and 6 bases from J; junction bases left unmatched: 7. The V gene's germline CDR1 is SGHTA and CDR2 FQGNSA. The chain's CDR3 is CASSLLGLAGGREQYF. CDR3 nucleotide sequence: TGTGCCAGCAGCCTCCTGGGACTAGCGGGAGGGCGCGAGCAGTACTTC.

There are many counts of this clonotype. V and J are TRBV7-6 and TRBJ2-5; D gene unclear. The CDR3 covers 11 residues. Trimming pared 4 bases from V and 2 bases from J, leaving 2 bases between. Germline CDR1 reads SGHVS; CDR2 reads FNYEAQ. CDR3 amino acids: CASSSQETQYF. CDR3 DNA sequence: TGTGCCAGCAGCTCTCAAGAGACCCAGTACTTC.

CDR3 in DNA: TGTGCCTGGAGTGGGACAGGGAGGAGCACTGAAGCTTTCTTT. Translating it yields CAWSGTGRSTEAFF. V is TRBV30 and J is TRBJ1-1, with 8 positions matching TRBD1. V lost 1 base, J lost 4 bases, and 5 bases stayed unmatched. The CDR3 consists of 14 residues. In germline, CDR1 is GTSNPN, CDR2 SVGIG (reference sequence). Combining the CDR3 with reference TRBV30 and TRBJ1-1 gives the whole variable domain SQTIHQWPATLVQPVGSPLSLECTVEGTSNPNLYWYRQAAGRGLQLLFYSVGIGQISSEVPQNLSASRPQDRQFILSSKKLLLSDSGFYLCAWSGTGRSTEAFFGQGTRLTVV.

The CDR3 sequence: CSARDPGAAVGAFF. The DNA of the CDR3 is TGCAGTGCTAGAGACCCGGGGGCGGCGGTGGGAGCTTTCTTT. The V and J genes are TRBV20-1 and TRBJ1-1, with TRBD1 as a possible D gene (6 bases). V lost 0 bases and J lost 10, with 18 bases in between. The CDR3 totals 14 residues. Germline V gene data show CDR1 as DFQATT and CDR2 as SNEGSKA (reference sequence).

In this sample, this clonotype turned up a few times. The CDR3 reads CSPEVGSTEAFF. The CDR3 bases are TGCAGCCCTGAGGTAGGATCGACTGAAGCTTTCTTT. The chain combines TRBV29-1 with TRBJ1-1; D gene uncertain. CDR1 SQVTM and CDR2 ANQGSEA come from the germline V gene. The V and J ends lost 8 bases and 5 bases respectively, with 15 bases between them. The CDR3 covers 12 residues.

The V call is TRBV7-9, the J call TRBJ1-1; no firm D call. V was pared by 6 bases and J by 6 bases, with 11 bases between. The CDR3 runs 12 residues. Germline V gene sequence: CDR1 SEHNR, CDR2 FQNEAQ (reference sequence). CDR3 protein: CASSRDRPEAFF. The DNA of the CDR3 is TGTGCCAGCAGTCGGGATCGACCTGAAGCTTTCTTT.

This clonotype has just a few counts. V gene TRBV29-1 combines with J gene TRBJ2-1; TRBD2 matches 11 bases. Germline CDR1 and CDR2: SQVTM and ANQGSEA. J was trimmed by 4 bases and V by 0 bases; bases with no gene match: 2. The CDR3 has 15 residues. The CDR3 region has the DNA TGCAGCGTTGAAGAACTAGCGGGAGTTTACAATGAGCAGTTCTTC. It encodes CSVEELAGVYNEQFF.

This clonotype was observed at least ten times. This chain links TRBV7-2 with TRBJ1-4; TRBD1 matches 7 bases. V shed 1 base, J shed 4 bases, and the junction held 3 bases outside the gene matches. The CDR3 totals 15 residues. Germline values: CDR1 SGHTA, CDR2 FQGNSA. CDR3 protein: CASSLEGQSNEKLFF. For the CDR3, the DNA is TGTGCCAGCAGCTTAGAGGGACAGAGTAATGAAAAACTGTTTTTT.

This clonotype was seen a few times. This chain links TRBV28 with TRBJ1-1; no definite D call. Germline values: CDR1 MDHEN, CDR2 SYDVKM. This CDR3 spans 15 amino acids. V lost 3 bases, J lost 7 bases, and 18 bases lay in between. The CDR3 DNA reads TGTGCCAGCAGTTTCCTTGCCCAAGGGTTGGGTGAAGCTTTCTTT. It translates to CASSFLAQGLGEAFF.

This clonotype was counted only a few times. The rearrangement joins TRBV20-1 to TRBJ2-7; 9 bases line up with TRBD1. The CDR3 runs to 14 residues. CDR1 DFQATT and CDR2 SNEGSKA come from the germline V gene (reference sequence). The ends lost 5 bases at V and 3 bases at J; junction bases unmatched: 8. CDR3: CSARSGTGSYEQYF. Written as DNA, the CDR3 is TGCAGTGCTCGATCCGGGACAGGGAGCTACGAGCAGTACTTC.

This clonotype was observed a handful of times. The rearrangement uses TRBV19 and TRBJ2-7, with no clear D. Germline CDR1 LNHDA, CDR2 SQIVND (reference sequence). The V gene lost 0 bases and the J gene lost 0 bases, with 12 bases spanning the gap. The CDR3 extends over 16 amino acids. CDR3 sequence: CASSIDGLSSSYEQYF. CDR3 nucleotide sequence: TGTGCCAGTAGTATAGACGGCCTCTCGAGCTCCTACGAGCAGTACTTC.

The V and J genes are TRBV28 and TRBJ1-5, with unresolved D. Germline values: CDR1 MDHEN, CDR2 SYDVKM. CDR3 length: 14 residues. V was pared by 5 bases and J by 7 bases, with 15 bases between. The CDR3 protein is CASSSGRAFQPQHF. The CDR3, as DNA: TGTGCCAGCAGTAGTGGTCGGGCTTTCCAGCCCCAGCATTTT.

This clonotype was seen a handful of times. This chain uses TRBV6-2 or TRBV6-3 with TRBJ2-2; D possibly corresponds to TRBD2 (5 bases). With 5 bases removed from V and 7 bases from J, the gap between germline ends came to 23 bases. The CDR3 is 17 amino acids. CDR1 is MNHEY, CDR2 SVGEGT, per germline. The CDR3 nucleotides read TGTGCCAGCAGTGGAGAGAGGGCGTTTATTCGTAGCGGGGAGCTGTTTTTT. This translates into CASSGERAFIRSGELFF.

CDR3 DNA: TGTGCCAGCAGTCCCCCGGGCCAGTACACAGATACGCAGTATTTT. Protein: CASSPPGQYTDTQYF. V usage is TRBV28 and J usage is TRBJ2-3; D gene ambiguous. Germline loops: CDR1 MDHEN, CDR2 SYDVKM. V lost 5 bases to trimming and J lost 2 bases, with 14 bases between them. This CDR3 has 15 residues.

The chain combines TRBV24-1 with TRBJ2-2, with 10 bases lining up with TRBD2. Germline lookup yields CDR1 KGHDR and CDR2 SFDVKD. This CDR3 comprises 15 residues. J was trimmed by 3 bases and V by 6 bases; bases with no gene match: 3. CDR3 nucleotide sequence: TGTGCCACCAGTAGCGGGAGGGCCGACACCGGGGAGCTGTTTTTT. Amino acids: CATSSGRADTGELFF.

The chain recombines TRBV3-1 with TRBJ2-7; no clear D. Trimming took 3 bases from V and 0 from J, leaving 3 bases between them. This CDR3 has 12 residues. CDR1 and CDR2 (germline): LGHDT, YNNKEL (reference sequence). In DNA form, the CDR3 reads TGTGCCAGCAGCCAGTACTCCTACGAGCAGTACTTC. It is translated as CASSQYSYEQYF.

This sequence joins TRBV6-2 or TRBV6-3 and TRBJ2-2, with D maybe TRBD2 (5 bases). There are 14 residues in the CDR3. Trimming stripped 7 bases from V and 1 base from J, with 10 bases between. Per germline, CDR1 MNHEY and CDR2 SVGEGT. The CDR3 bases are TGTGCCAGCACCCGCGCGGGGAACACCGGGGAGCTGTTTTTT. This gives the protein CASTRAGNTGELFF.

The CDR3 bases are TGTGCCAGCCTTGGGCCAGCTAACACTGAAGCTTTCTTT. Translating gives CASLGPANTEAFF. The chain joins TRBV11-2 to TRBJ1-1; D not certain. The CDR3 runs 13 residues. V dropped 8 bases and J dropped 2 bases, with 12 bases sitting between them. CDR1 SGHAT and CDR2 FQNNGV come from the germline V gene. Based on the CDR3 plus reference TRBV11-2 and TRBJ1-1, the full variable domain is EAGVAQSPRYKIIEKRQSVAFWCNPISGHATLYWYQQILGQGPKLLIQFQNNGVVDDSQLPKDRFSAERLKGVDSTLKIQPAKLEDSAVYLCASLGPANTEAFFGQGTRLTVV.

The CDR3 DNA reads TGTGCCAGCAGCTTATGGGCGGGAGGTTTGAATGAGCAGTTCTTC. Protein: CASSLWAGGLNEQFF. The chain recombines TRBV5-4 with TRBJ2-1; 8 bases match TRBD2. Germline loops: CDR1 SGHNT, CDR2 YYREEE (reference sequence). Trimming cost V 2 bases and J 7 bases; bases outside gene matches: 8. This CDR3 contains 15 residues.